The T cell receptor beta chain under discussion was sequenced for a study of T cell responses to AZD1222 COVID-19 vaccine (dated by TCRdb to about 2021). For the study in its entirety: AZD1222 recipients given second doses at about 4 weeks or at about 12 weeks were pooled, since spike-specific TCR depth and breadth were not found to differ between the two schedules. A total of just over 230 trial participants underwent TCR sequencing, of whom 200 to 220 had received two doses of AZD1222 and some 25 had received two doses of the MenACWY control vaccine. Trial participants were enrolled by age into subgroups of 18-55, 56-69 and 70-plus years, and about 150, 27 and 61 TCR-sequenced participants, respectively, were included in these subgroups. Points the paper makes about the study in general: In the small 56-69-year group, the increase in depth fell short of significance, most likely because of low power. Because no samples from the day 14 peak response were available, repertoires could be characterized only after the peak T cell response. Vaccine-associated CD4 TCRs spanned the whole spike protein, with dominant responses in regions 160-218 and 743-854. Reportedly, almost half of the unique spike-specific TCRs recognized epitopes lying outside the regions that are mutated in the B.1.351 and B.1.1.7 variants. Conclusions about previously exposed vaccinees were limited because only a handful of AZD1222 recipients were SARS-CoV-2 seropositive at baseline. After two AZD1222 doses, both the breadth and the depth of spike-specific TCRs were significantly higher than at day 0 and than in MenACWY recipients. Participants were mostly white British and included more females than males, and it was suggested by the authors that clonal diversity may have been underestimated.

Ends trimmed: V by 4 bases, J by 5 bases; bases unmatched to a gene: 10. The cysteine opens and the phenylalanine closes a CDR3 of 17 amino acids. Left in the record is the CDR3 DNA by itself, 51 bases read in frame from the first base. The CDR1 and CDR2 encoded by the germline V gene are MNHEY and SVGEGT. The CDR3 regions of human TCRbeta chains were analyzed by immunosequencing. In the authors' own workflow: TCRs in the repertoires were matched against a reference library of SARS-CoV-2-specific TCRs that had been generated with the MIRA antigen-specificity platform. Breadth was defined as the fraction of unique TCRs that were SARS-CoV-2-associated. Depth was defined as the fraction of total T cells that were SARS-CoV-2-associated. Using the MIRA data, each spike-specific TCR was assigned both to the spike region to which the TCR was reactive and to a CD4 or CD8 class. Log10-transformed breadth and depth values were compared by one-way ANOVA with Sidak's multiple comparisons tests. As stored in TCRdb, this immuneACCESS dataset retains in-frame rearrangements with V and J assigned. A fraction of the clones does not appear; measured against another copy, unresolved V genes explain less than half of the discrepancy, and the remainder lacks a known reason. That table supplies the V and J calls and clone size; D and trimming were determined from the DNA. The sample includes about 100,000 clones, with about nine tenths observed a single time. The ten largest clones take up 1.7% of the sample.

Concerning this clone itself: Its antigen specificity is not known. Base qualities are not at hand, and no much larger clone is one base apart.

The time point label on this specimen signifies: baseline before first vaccination. Vaccinee samples were obtained from the UK trials COV001 and COV002, which included a single-blind randomized controlled phase 2/3 trial of AZD1222 (ChAdOx1 nCoV-19) in healthy adults. For TCRbeta chain sequencing, PBMC samples from trial participants were taken at day 0 and at day 28 after the second dose. The clonotype comes from an adult in good health. The material sequenced was peripheral blood, taken on day 0 of AZD1222 vaccination. The chain couples TRBV6-2 or TRBV6-3 to TRBJ2-5, with 13 middle bases fitting TRBD2. The sequenced DNA: TGTGCCAGCAGTTCCCGGACTAGCGGGAGCGCAAGGGAGACCCAGTACTTC. It translates as CASSSRTSGSARETQYF.